This T cell receptor beta chain stems from a study of cytomegalovirus exposure and HLA in healthy donors. Study results and caveats: Sequencing depth roughly uniform across donors was assumed in presence/absence analyses.

It was with 60 Vbeta and 13 Jbeta primers that the PCR ran. Original handling: In a later analysis, the count reached approximately 80 million unique TCR beta chains, with 10 million to 11 million shared. The table came from immunoSEQ multiplex PCR; TCRdb's copy has only in-frame clones and leaves some out. V and J calls plus clone size are reproduced from that table; the DNA served to infer D and trimming. The sample lists roughly 130,000 clones, around 83% occurring once. There are 14 residues in the CDR3. Germline trimming cut 4 bases from V and 4 bases from J; bases unmatched to any gene: 3. From germline, CDR1 is SGHRS and CDR2 YFSETQ. Comments on this clone: Its antigen is still unknown. The sample holds other DNA sequences that translate to the same CDR3.

The clonotype originates from a young woman in good health and CMV-seropositive. Specimen: PBMCs. The chain is built from TRBV5-1 and TRBJ1-5; 9 positions match TRBD1. The CDR3 reads CASSQTGGNQPQHF. Here the CDR3 DNA reads TGCGCCAGCAGCCAGACAGGGGGAAATCAGCCCCAGCATTTT.